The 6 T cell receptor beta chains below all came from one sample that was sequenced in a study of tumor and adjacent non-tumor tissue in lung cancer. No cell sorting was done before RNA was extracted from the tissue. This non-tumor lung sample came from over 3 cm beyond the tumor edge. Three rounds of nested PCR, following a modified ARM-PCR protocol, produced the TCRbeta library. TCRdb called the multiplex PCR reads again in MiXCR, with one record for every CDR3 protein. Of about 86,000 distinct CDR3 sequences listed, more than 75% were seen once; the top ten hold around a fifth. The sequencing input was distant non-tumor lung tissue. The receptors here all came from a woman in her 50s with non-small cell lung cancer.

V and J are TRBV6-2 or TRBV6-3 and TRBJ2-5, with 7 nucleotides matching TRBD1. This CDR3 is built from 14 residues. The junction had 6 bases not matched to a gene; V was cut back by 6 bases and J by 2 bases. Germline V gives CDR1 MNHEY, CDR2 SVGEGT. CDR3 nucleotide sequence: TGTGCCAGCAGCCGCTGGACAGGTCAAGAGACCCAGTACTTC. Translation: CASSRWTGQETQYF.

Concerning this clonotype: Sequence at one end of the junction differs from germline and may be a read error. CDR3 sequence (DNA): TGTGCCGGCAGTGAAAATCACGGGAGGGTCACCGGGGAGCTGTTTTTT. It specifies CAGSENHGRVTGELFF. The V and J genes are TRBV6-1 and TRBJ2-2, with TRBD2 identical over 8 bases. There are 16 residues in the CDR3. CDR1 and CDR2 from the germline V gene are MNHNS and SASEGT.

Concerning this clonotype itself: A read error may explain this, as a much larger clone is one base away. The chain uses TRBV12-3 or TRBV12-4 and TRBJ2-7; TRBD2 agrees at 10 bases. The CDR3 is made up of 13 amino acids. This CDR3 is CANSSGLADEQYF. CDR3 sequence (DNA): TGTGCCAACAGTTCCGGACTAGCGGACGAGCAGTACTTC.

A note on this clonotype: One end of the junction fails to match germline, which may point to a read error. Written as DNA, the CDR3 is TGTGTCTGGAGCGAGAGGAACCACGAGCAGTACTTC. Protein product: CVWSERNHEQYF. The chain has TRBV30 and TRBJ2-7, with D unresolved. The CDR3 is 12 amino acids. Germline values: CDR1 GTSNPN, CDR2 SVGIG (reference sequence).

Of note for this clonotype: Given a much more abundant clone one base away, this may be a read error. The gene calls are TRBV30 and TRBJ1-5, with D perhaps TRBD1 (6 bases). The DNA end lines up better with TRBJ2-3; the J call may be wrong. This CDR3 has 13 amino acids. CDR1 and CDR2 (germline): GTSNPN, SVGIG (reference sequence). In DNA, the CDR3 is TGTGCCTGGAGTGGCAGGGGTAATCAGCCCCAGTATTTT. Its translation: CAWSGRGNQPQYF.

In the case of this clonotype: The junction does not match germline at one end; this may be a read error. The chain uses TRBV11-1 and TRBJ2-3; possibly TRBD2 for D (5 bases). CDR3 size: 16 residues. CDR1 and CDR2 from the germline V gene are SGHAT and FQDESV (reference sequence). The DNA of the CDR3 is TGTGCCAGGAGCTTAGGCCTTGGCGGACTCGGGGATACGGAGTATTTT. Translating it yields CARSLGLGGLGDTEYF. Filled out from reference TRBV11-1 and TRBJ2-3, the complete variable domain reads EAEVAQSPRYKITEKSQAVAFWCDPISGHATLYWYRQILGQGPELLVQFQDESVVDDSQLPKDRFSAERLKGVDSTLKIQPAELGDSAMYLCARSLGLGGLGDTEYFGPGTRLTVL.